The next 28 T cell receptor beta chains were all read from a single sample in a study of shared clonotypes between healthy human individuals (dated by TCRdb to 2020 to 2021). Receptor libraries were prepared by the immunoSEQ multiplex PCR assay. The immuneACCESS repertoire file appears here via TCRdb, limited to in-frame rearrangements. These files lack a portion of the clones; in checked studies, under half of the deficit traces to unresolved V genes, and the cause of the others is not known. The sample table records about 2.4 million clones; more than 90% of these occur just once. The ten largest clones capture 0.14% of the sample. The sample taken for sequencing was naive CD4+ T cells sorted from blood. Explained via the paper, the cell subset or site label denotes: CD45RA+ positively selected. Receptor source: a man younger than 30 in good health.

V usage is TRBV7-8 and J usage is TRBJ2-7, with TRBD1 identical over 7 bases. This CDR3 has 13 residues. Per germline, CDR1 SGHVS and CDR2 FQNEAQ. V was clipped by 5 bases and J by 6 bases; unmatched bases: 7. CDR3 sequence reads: CASSPQGRSEQYF. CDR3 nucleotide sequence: TGTGCCAGCAGCCCACAGGGGCGTTCCGAGCAGTACTTC.

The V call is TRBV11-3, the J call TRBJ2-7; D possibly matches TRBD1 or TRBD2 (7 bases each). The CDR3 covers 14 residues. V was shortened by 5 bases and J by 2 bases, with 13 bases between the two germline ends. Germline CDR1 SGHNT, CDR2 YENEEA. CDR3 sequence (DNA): TGTGCCAGCAGCCGACAGGGAGGGACCTACGAGCAGTACTTC. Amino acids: CASSRQGGTYEQYF.

The CDR3 nucleotides are TGTGCCAGCAGCGGAGAGGGACAGCCCCAAGAGACCCAGTACTTC. Translated: CASSGEGQPQETQYF. V and J are TRBV9 and TRBJ2-5, with 7 bases fitting TRBD1. This CDR3 spans 15 amino acids. The germline V gene encodes CDR1 SGDLS and CDR2 YYNGEE. With 3 bases clipped from V and 1 base from J, the junction kept 6 bases outside the gene matches.

The CDR3 loop reads CASSIEDRAGEKLFF. CDR3 sequence (DNA): TGTGCCAGTAGTATAGAGGACAGGGCCGGGGAAAAACTGTTTTTT. This rearrangement joins TRBV19 to TRBJ1-4, with 8 nucleotides matching TRBD1. The germline gives CDR1 LNHDA, CDR2 SQIVND (reference sequence). The trim removed 0 bases at V and 8 bases at J, leaving 5 bases unmatched. This CDR3 spans 15 amino acids.

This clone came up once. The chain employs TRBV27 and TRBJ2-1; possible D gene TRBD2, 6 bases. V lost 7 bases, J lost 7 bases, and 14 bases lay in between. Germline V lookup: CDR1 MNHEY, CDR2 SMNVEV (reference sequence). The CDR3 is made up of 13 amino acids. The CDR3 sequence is CASIGTPINEQFF. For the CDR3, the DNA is TGTGCCAGCATCGGGACTCCCATAAATGAGCAGTTCTTC.

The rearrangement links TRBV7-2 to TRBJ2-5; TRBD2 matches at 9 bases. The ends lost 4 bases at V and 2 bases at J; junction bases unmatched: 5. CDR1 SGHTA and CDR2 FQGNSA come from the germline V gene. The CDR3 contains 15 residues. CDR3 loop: CASSYSGGAQETQYF. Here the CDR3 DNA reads TGTGCCAGCAGCTATAGCGGGGGAGCGCAAGAGACCCAGTACTTC.

CDR3 sequence reads: CAIRGTSADTQYF. CDR3 DNA sequence: TGTGCCATCAGAGGGACTAGCGCCGATACGCAGTATTTT. The chain carries TRBV10-3 and TRBJ2-3; 10 nucleotides line up with TRBD2. Germline V gene data show CDR1 as ENHRY and CDR2 as SYGVKD. The junction had 3 bases not matched to a gene; V was cut back by 6 bases and J by 6 bases. The CDR3 has 13 amino acids.

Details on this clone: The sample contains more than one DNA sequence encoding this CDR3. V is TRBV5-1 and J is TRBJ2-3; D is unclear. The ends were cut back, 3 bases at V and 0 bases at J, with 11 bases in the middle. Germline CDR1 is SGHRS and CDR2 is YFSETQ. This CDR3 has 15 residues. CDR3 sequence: CASSSLGGSTDTQYF. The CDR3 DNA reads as TGCGCCAGCAGCTCCTTAGGTGGGAGCACAGATACGCAGTATTTT.

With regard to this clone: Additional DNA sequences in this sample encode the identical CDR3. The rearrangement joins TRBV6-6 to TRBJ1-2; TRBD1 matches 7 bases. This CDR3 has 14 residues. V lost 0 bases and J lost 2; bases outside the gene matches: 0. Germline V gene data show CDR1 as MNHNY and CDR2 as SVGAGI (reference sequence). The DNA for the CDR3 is TGTGCCAGCAGTTACTCGACAGGGAACTATGGCTACACCTTC. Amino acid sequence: CASSYSTGNYGYTF.

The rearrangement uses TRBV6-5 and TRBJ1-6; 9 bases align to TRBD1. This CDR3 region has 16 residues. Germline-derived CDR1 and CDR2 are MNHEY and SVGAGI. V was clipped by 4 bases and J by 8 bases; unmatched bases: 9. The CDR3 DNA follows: TGTGCCAGCAGTTTACGTCGGGACAGGGTTGATTCACCCCTCCACTTT. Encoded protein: CASSLRRDRVDSPLHF.

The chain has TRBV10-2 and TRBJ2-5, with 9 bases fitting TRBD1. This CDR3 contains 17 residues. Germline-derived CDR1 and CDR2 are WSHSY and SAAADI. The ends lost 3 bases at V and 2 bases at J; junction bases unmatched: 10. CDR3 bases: TGCGCCAGCAGTGAAGGGACAGGGATAGGCTGGCAAGAGACCCAGTACTTC. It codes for CASSEGTGIGWQETQYF.

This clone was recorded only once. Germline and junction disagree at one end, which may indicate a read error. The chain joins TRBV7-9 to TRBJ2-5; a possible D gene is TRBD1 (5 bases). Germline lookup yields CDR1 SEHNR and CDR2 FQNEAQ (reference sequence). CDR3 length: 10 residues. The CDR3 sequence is CASSGQGQDF. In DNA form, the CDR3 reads TGTGCCAGCAGCGGGCAGGGCCAGGACTTC. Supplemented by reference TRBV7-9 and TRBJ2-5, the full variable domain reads DTGVSQNPRHKITKRGQNVTFRCDPISEHNRLYWYRQTLGQGPEFLTYFQNEAQLEKSRLLSDRFSAERPKGSFSTLEIQRTEQGDSAMYLCASSGQGQDFGPGTRLLVL.

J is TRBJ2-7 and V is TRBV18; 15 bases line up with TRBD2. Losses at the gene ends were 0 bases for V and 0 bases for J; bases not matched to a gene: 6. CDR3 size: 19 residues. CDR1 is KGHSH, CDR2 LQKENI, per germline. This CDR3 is CASSPPPGLAGGSSYEQYF. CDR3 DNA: TGTGCCAGCTCACCACCTCCTGGACTAGCGGGAGGGAGCTCCTACGAGCAGTACTTC.

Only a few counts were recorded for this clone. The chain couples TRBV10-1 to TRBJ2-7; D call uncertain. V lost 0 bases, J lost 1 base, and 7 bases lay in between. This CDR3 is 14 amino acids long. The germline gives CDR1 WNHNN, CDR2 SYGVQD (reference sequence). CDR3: CASSESSGSYEQYF. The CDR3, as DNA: TGCGCCAGCAGTGAGTCATCAGGTTCCTACGAGCAGTACTTC.

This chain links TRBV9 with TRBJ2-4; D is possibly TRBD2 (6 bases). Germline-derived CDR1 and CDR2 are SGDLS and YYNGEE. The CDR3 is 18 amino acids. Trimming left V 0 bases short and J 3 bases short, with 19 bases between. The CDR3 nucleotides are TGTGCCAGCAGCGTAGGGGAGGCTAAATACCCCCACAAAAACATTCAGTACTTC. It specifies CASSVGEAKYPHKNIQYF.

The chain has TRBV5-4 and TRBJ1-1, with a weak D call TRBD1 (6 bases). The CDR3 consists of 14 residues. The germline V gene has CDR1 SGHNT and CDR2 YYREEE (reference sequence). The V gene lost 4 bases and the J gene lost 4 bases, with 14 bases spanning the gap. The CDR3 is CASSPGGPSTEAFF. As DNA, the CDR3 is TGTGCCAGCAGCCCGGGGGGGCCGAGCACTGAAGCTTTCTTT.

The CDR3 nucleotides read TGCGCCAGCAGCTTATGGACTAGCTCCTACAATGAGCAGTTCTTC. This sequence encodes CASSLWTSSYNEQFF. The rearrangement joins TRBV5-1 to TRBJ2-1, with TRBD2 identical over 7 bases. CDR3 length: 15 residues. V lost 2 bases, J lost 0 bases, and 2 bases stayed unmatched. CDR1 is SGHRS, CDR2 YFSETQ, per germline.

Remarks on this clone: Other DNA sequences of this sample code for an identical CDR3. The CDR3 is CASSYRTGGYEQYF. The CDR3 DNA reads as TGTGCCAGCAGTTACCGGACAGGGGGATACGAGCAGTACTTC. The chain combines TRBV6-5 with TRBJ2-7, with 10 nucleotides matching TRBD1. This CDR3 region has 14 residues. Unmatched junction bases numbered 2, after V lost 2 bases and J lost 4 bases. The germline V gene has CDR1 MNHEY and CDR2 SVGAGI.

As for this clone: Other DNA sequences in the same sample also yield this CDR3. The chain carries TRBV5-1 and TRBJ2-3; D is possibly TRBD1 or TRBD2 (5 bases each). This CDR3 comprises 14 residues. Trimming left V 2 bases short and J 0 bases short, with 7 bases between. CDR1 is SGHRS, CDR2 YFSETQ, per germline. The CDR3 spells CASSFGDSTDTQYF. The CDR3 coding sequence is TGCGCCAGCAGCTTTGGGGACAGCACAGATACGCAGTATTTT.

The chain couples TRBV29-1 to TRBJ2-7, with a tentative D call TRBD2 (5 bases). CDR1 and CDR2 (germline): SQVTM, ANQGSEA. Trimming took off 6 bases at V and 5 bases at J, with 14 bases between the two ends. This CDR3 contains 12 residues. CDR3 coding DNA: TGCAGCGTCCTGGACGGGATGGACGAGCAGTACTTC. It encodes CSVLDGMDEQYF.

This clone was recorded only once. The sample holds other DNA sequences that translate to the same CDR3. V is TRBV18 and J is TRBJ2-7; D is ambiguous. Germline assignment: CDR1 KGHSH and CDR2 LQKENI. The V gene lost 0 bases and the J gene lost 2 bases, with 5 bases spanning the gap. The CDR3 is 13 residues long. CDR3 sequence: CASSPPGTYEQYF. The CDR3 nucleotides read TGTGCCAGCTCACCACCGGGGACCTACGAGCAGTACTTC. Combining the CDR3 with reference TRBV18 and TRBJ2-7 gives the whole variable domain NAGVMQNPRHLVRRRGQEARLRCSPMKGHSHVYWYRQLPEEGLKFMVYLQKENIIDESGMPKERFSAEFPKEGPSILRIQQVVRGDSAAYFCASSPPGTYEQYFGPGTRLTVT.

CDR3 bases: TGTGCCAGTAGTGGTTCAGGGGGCTATCAGCCCCAGCATTTT. Protein product: CASSGSGGYQPQHF. The chain employs TRBV19 and TRBJ1-5, with 8 bases lining up with TRBD1. Trimming removed 5 bases from V and 5 bases from J; junction bases left unmatched: 5. The CDR3 has 14 residues. In germline, CDR1 is LNHDA, CDR2 SQIVND (reference sequence).

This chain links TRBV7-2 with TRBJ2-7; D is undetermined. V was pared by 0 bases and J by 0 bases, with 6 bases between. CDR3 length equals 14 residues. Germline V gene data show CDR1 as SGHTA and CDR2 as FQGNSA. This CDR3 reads CASSLALPSYEQYF. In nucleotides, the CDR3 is TGTGCCAGCAGCTTAGCATTACCCTCCTACGAGCAGTACTTC.

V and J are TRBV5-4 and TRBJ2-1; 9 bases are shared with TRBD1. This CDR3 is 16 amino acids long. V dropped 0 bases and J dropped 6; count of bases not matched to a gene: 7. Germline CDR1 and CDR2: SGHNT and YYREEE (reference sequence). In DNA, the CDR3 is TGTGCCAGCAGCTTGGGGCACTCGACAGGGGGCAATGAGCAGTTCTTC. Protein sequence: CASSLGHSTGGNEQFF.

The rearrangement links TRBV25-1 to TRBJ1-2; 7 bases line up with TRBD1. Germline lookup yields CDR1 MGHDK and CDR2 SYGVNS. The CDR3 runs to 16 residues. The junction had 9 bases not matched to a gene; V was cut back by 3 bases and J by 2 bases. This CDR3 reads CASSDSGPTGNYGYTF. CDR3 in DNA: TGTGCCAGCAGTGATAGCGGCCCGACAGGGAACTATGGCTACACCTTC.

The CDR3 bases are TGTGCCAGTAGTTTATTTGCTGGTAGGGGGTCGGCCTACGAGCAGTACTTC. Its translation is CASSLFAGRGSAYEQYF. The chain recombines TRBV19 with TRBJ2-7, with D possibly matching TRBD1 (6 bases). The germline gives CDR1 LNHDA, CDR2 SQIVND (reference sequence). V shed 5 bases and J shed 2 bases, with 22 bases lying between them. The CDR3 sequence is 17 residues long.

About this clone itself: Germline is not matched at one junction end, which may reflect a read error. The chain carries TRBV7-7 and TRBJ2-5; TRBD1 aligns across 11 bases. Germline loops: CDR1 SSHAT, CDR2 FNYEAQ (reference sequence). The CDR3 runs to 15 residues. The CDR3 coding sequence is TGTGCTAGCAGCTCCCGGACAGGGGGCAGGGAGACCCAGTACTTC. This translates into CASSSRTGGRETQYF. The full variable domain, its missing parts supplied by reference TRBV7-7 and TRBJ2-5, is GAGVSQSPRYKVTKRGQDVTLRCDPISSHATLYWYQQALGQGPEFLTYFNYEAQPDKSGLPSDRFSAERPEGSISTLTIQRTEQRDSAMYRCASSSRTGGRETQYFGPGTRLLVL.

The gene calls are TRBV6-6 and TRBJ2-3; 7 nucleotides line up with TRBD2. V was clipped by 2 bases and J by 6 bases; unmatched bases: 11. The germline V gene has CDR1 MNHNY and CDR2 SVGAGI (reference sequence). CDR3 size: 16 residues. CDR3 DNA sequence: TGTGCCAGCAGTTACCGGGTCGGCGGGAGAGGCGATACGCAGTATTTT. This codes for CASSYRVGGRGDTQYF.